What follows are 5 T cell receptor beta chains derived from one specimen sequenced in a study of human T cells and chemical hapten exposure. Time point of the sample: pre-sensitization, week 0. Indicated treatment: therapeutic diphenylcyclopropenone sensitization with weekly scalp DPC. Using its own MiXCR run on the RACE reads, TCRdb lists one record per CDR3 protein. Among about 350,000 distinct CDR3 sequences listed, roughly 6% were seen once. Material: whole blood, obtained in connection with sensitization to the hapten diphenylcyclopropenone (DPC). These receptors all come from a young woman with alopecia areata. Some clones in this sample may be carry-over from other donors' samples.

The J gene is TRBJ2-5, the V gene TRBV29-1; 9 bases line up with TRBD1. There are 13 residues in the CDR3. CDR1 and CDR2 from the germline V gene are SQVTM and ANQGSEA. The V segment lost 5 bases and the J segment 5 bases; nucleotides outside the gene matches: 6. The CDR3 loop is CSVKGQGEETQYF. As DNA, the CDR3 is TGCAGCGTTAAGGGACAGGGTGAGGAGACCCAGTACTTC. The variable domain in full, with the rest retrieved from reference TRBV29-1 and TRBJ2-5, is SAVISQKPSRDICQRGTSLTIQCQVDSQVTMMFWYRQQPGQSLTLIATANQGSEATYESGFVIDKFPISRPNLTFSTLTVSNMSPEDSSIYLCSVKGQGEETQYFGPGTRLLVL.

This clonotype was recorded a few times. J is TRBJ2-3 and V is TRBV28; possible D gene TRBD2, 6 bases. The CDR3 has 15 residues. The germline V gene encodes CDR1 MDHEN and CDR2 SYDVKM. Between the trimmed V and J ends, which lost 5 bases and 4 bases, there was a span of 16 bases. The DNA of the CDR3 is TGTGCCAGCAGTCCGACTAGATTTGGGGCAGATACGCAGTATTTT. Translation gives CASSPTRFGADTQYF.

The CDR3 loop reads CATAGTTGNTIYF. The CDR3, as DNA: TGTGCCACTGCCGGGACGACTGGAAACACCATATATTTT. The chain couples TRBV10-3 to TRBJ1-3, with D possibly being TRBD1 (5 bases). CDR1 and CDR2 (germline): ENHRY, SYGVKD. This CDR3 comprises 13 residues. V lost 10 bases and J lost 2, with 12 bases in between.

This clonotype was picked up many times. The chain joins TRBV20-1 to TRBJ2-1; no reliable D call. V dropped 6 bases and J dropped 12 bases, with 24 bases sitting between them. This CDR3 has 14 residues. Germline V gene sequence: CDR1 DFQATT, CDR2 SNEGSKA (reference sequence). This CDR3 is CSARQGVASPWQFF. In DNA form, the CDR3 reads TGCAGTGCCCGACAAGGAGTGGCTAGTCCCTGGCAGTTCTTC.

This clonotype came up a few times. The chain recombines TRBV11-2 with TRBJ1-6; 8 bases fit TRBD1. The CDR3 runs 15 residues. Germline assignment: CDR1 SGHAT and CDR2 FQNNGV. The junction had 7 bases not matched to a gene; V was cut back by 6 bases and J by 6 bases. The CDR3 loop is CASRSGQGFNSPLHF. The CDR3 nucleotides are TGTGCCAGCAGATCCGGACAGGGTTTTAATTCACCCCTCCACTTT. Supplemented by reference TRBV11-2 and TRBJ1-6, the full variable domain reads EAGVAQSPRYKIIEKRQSVAFWCNPISGHATLYWYQQILGQGPKLLIQFQNNGVVDDSQLPKDRFSAERLKGVDSTLKIQPAKLEDSAVYLCASRSGQGFNSPLHFGNGTRLTVT.